The rows below give T cell receptor beta chains drawn from one sample of a study of molecular identifiers for immune sequencing clone quantification. MiXCR, run by TCRdb on the PCR reads, gives a single entry per CDR3 protein. The table lists about 510,000 distinct CDR3 sequences, about 26% of them singletons. The specimen sequenced was naive CD8+ T cells from blood, with Jurkat cell RNA spiked in. These receptors were taken from a human donor in good health. Some libraries in this study had Jurkat cell RNA spiked in. CDR3s include the opening cysteine and the closing phenylalanine or tryptophan. The D gene is left open where the match is weak. Clone size is given for some rows only: seen once, a few or many times, or a class if the clone is expanded.

v_call: TRBV30
cdr3_length: 14
j_call: TRBJ1-1
clone_size: .
d_call: .
cdr3_aa: CAWSPRQAYTEAFF
cdr3_nt: TGTGCCTGGAGTCCGAGACAGGCCTACACTGAAGCTTTCTTT

v_call: TRBV12-3/TRBV12-4
cdr3_length: 13
j_call: TRBJ2-7
clone_size: .
d_call: .
cdr3_aa: CASSFVLSYEQYF
cdr3_nt: TGTGCCAGCAGTTTTGTCCTCTCCTACGAGCAGTACTTC

v_call: TRBV29-1
cdr3_length: 14
j_call: TRBJ2-5
clone_size: many
d_call: .
cdr3_aa: CSANRWGVGETQYF
cdr3_nt: TGCAGCGCCAATCGTTGGGGCGTCGGCGAGACCCAGTACTTC

v_call: TRBV5-1
cdr3_length: 14
j_call: TRBJ1-1
clone_size: many
d_call: .
cdr3_aa: CASSLAGGHTEAFF
cdr3_nt: TGCGCCAGCAGCTTGGCCGGGGGCCACACTGAAGCTTTCTTT

v_call: TRBV27
cdr3_length: 14
j_call: TRBJ1-5
clone_size: .
d_call: TRBD1
cdr3_aa: CASSLQGEDQPQHF
cdr3_nt: TGTGCCAGCAGTTTACAGGGGGAAGACCAGCCCCAGCATTTT

v_call: TRBV30
cdr3_length: 14
j_call: TRBJ1-5
clone_size: .
d_call: .
cdr3_aa: CAWSLQHTNQPQRF
cdr3_nt: TGTGCCTGGAGTCTACAGCATACCAATCAGCCCCAGCGTTTT

v_call: TRBV4-1
cdr3_length: 15
j_call: TRBJ2-1
clone_size: few
d_call: TRBD2
cdr3_aa: CASSQVAGGPSGQFF
cdr3_nt: TGCGCCAGCAGCCAAGTTGCGGGAGGGCCAAGTGGGCAGTTCTTC

v_call: TRBV30
cdr3_length: 13
j_call: TRBJ1-5
clone_size: few
d_call: .
cdr3_aa: CAWRQSSNQPQHF
cdr3_nt: TGTGCCTGGAGACAGAGTAGCAATCAGCCCCAGCATTTT

v_call: TRBV20-1
cdr3_length: 17
j_call: TRBJ2-3
clone_size: .
d_call: TRBD2
cdr3_aa: CSASDRTSGGPTDTQYF
cdr3_nt: TGCAGTGCTAGCGACCGGACTAGCGGGGGCCCCACAGATACGCAGTATTTT

v_call: TRBV9
cdr3_length: 15
j_call: TRBJ2-5
clone_size: .
d_call: .
cdr3_aa: CASSEWDMAGETQYF
cdr3_nt: TGTGCCAGCAGCGAGTGGGACATGGCGGGGGAGACCCAGTACTTC

v_call: TRBV5-4
cdr3_length: 16
j_call: TRBJ2-3
clone_size: many
d_call: .
cdr3_aa: CASSVVGGVGTDTQYF
cdr3_nt: TGTGCCAGCAGTGTGGTCGGGGGAGTTGGCACAGATACGCAGTATTTT

v_call: TRBV2
cdr3_length: 16
j_call: TRBJ2-3
clone_size: .
d_call: TRBD2
cdr3_aa: CASRTRAGDLTDTQYF
cdr3_nt: TGTGCCAGCAGAACAAGAGCGGGGGACCTCACAGATACGCAGTATTTT

v_call: TRBV6-2/TRBV6-3
cdr3_length: 11
j_call: TRBJ1-3
clone_size: many
d_call: .
cdr3_aa: CASSYGNTIYF
cdr3_nt: TGTGCCAGCAGTTACGGAAACACCATATATTTT

v_call: TRBV4-1
cdr3_length: 16
j_call: TRBJ1-5
clone_size: few
d_call: TRBD1
cdr3_aa: CASSQGTGGDNQPQHF
cdr3_nt: TGCGCCAGCAGCCAAGGGACAGGGGGCGATAATCAGCCCCAGCATTTT

v_call: TRBV10-3
cdr3_length: 14
j_call: TRBJ2-7
clone_size: .
d_call: TRBD1
cdr3_aa: CAIRGDSEAYEQYF
cdr3_nt: TGTGCCATCAGAGGGGACAGTGAAGCCTACGAGCAGTACTTC

v_call: TRBV28
cdr3_length: 14
j_call: TRBJ2-1
clone_size: .
d_call: .
cdr3_aa: CASSFWQTDNEQFF
cdr3_nt: TGTGCCAGCAGTTTTTGGCAGACGGACAATGAGCAGTTCTTC

v_call: TRBV14
cdr3_length: 15
j_call: TRBJ2-3
clone_size: few
d_call: .
cdr3_aa: CASSSRRGGKDTQYF
cdr3_nt: TGTGCCAGCAGCTCGAGGAGGGGCGGGAAAGATACGCAGTATTTT

v_call: TRBV5-6
cdr3_length: 14
j_call: TRBJ2-7
clone_size: few
d_call: TRBD1
cdr3_aa: CASSLGGQGHEQYF
cdr3_nt: TGTGCCAGCAGCTTGGGGGGACAGGGCCACGAGCAGTACTTC

v_call: TRBV27
cdr3_length: 16
j_call: TRBJ2-3
clone_size: many
d_call: TRBD2
cdr3_aa: CASSLLSSGRTDTQYF
cdr3_nt: TGTGCCAGCAGTTTACTGTCTAGCGGGAGGACAGATACGCAGTATTTT

v_call: TRBV28
cdr3_length: 13
j_call: TRBJ2-7
clone_size: .
d_call: .
cdr3_aa: CASSLWQADEQYF
cdr3_nt: TGTGCCAGCAGTTTATGGCAGGCGGACGAGCAGTACTTC